The TCR beta chain described here comes from a study of T cells in Graves' hyperthyroidism and ophthalmopathy. V was shortened by 4 bases and J by 6 bases, with 10 bases between the two germline ends. This CDR3 has 14 residues. Germline CDR1 LGHNA, CDR2 YSLEER. This clonotype came up many times. Amplification yielded TCR beta CDR3 regions, with RNA transcripts as the source. First-round RT-PCR of the TCR CDR3 relied on the HTBI primer set. In TCRdb, the multiplex PCR reads were re-called with MiXCR into one record per CDR3 protein. The sample records a few hundred thousand distinct CDR3 sequences, under 60% being singletons.

This chain links TRBV4-3 with TRBJ1-6; a possible D gene is TRBD1 (6 bases). Sequencing was done on a sample of peripheral blood or thyroid tissue (not recorded which). This receptor was obtained from a woman aged 18-29 years with Graves' hyperthyroidism. CDR3 loop: CASSRQDGNSPLHF. The CDR3 DNA reads as TGCGCCAGCAGCCGACAGGACGGTAATTCACCCCTCCACTTT.